This T cell receptor (beta chain) was retrieved from a study of T cell repertoires in cytomegalovirus infection. Study details: An indication of both CMV infection and matching HLA type came from public TCR beta signatures.

Study observations and caveats: HLA-C-restricted CMV clonotypes gave the most frequent clonotype in two of eight donors. Cumulated frequencies of public TCR beta families served to identify carriers of CMV plus the relevant HLA.

TCRdb fed the reads into MiXCR, producing one record per CDR3 protein. Of about 250,000 distinct CDR3 sequences in the sample, 17% are singletons; the top ten hold 40% to 55%. To note about this clonotype: The antigen remains unidentified.

Trimming left V 4 bases short and J 0 bases short, with 9 bases between. The germline V gene has CDR1 LNHDA and CDR2 SQIVND (reference sequence). The CDR3 runs 14 residues. The chain has TRBV19 and TRBJ1-1; D perhaps matches TRBD1 (6 bases). The sequenced material came from CD8+ T cells from PBMCs. The origin of this receptor is a human donor in good health (CMV status not recorded). Some clones in this sample may be carry-over from other donors' samples. CDR3 protein: CASSRDILNTEAFF. CDR3 nucleotides: TGTGCCAGTAGTAGGGACATCCTGAACACTGAAGCTTTCTTT.